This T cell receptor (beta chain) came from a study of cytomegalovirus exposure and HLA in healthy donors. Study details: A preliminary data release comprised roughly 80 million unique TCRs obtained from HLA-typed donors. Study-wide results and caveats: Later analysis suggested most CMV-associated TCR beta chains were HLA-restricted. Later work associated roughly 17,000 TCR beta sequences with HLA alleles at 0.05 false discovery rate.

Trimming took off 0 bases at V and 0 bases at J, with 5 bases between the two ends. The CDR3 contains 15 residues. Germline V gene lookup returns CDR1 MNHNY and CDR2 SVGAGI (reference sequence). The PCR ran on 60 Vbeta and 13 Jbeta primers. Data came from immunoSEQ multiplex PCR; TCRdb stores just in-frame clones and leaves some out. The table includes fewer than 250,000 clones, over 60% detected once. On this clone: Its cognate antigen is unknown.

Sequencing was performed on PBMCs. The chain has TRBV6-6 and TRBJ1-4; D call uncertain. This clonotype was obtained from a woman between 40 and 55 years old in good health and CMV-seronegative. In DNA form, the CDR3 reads TGTGCCAGCAGTTACTCGACAACAACTAATGAAAAACTGTTTTTT. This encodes CASSYSTTTNEKLFF.